This entry features one T cell receptor (beta chain) sequence. This clonotype was recorded a few times. There is no known antigen for this receptor. No much larger clone exists at a distance of one base, and base qualities are not known. These data originate in a study of T cell repertoires in cytomegalovirus infection (dated by TCRdb to the late 2010s). Regarding the study in general: Alongside well-studied HLA-B-restricted epitopes, the peptide stimulations were aimed at recently identified HLA-C-restricted CMV epitopes, whose presentation resists viral immunomodulation. Because public TCR beta signatures pointed to carriage of CMV infection together with the matching HLA type, the HLA type of each donor mattered for the analysis.

Instrument on record: Illumina HiSeq 1500. TCRdb ran its own pipeline on the public reads, namely fastp trimming at Q25 and MiXCR clone calling, and kept in-frame beta chains. Under each unique CDR3 protein, matching rows form one entry showing the most common genes and DNA. In all, the sample holds about 330,000 distinct CDR3 sequences, and about 34% of those were seen once. About 13% of the sample belongs to the ten largest clones. Here is what the overall study found, with its caveats: In the ex vivo response, HLA-C-restricted CMV-specific TCR beta clonotypes were dominant, and in two of eight donors the single most frequent clonotype came from this HLA-C-restricted group. In both this cohort and an independent cohort of 352 donors, the cumulative frequency of public TCR beta family members distinguished carriers of CMV infection plus the relevant HLA type.

Including cysteine and phenylalanine, the CDR3 has 15 amino acids. Only the CDR3 DNA is retained, 45 bases long and in frame from the first base. Trimming removed 4 bases from V and 6 bases from J, leaving 18 bases between the germline ends. From a lookup of the germline V gene (reference sequence), CDR1 and CDR2 are SGHNT and YYREEE. This specimen's treatment or condition label, interpreted: in vitro stimulation with specific CMV peptide epitopes to enrich CMV-specific T cells. The clonotype comes from a human donor in good health (CMV status not recorded). Some clones in this sample may be carry-over from other donors' samples. Recombination joined TRBV5-4 with TRBJ2-3; the D gene is perhaps TRBD2, from 7 matching bases. This specimen consisted of cultured PBMCs, obtained from culture after CMV antigen stimulation. In nucleotide form, the sequence is TGTGCCAGCAGCCCACAGGGAGGGAGCAGGGATACGCAGTATTTT. Its coded protein is CASSPQGGSRDTQYF. This CDR3, with the reference TRBV5-4 and TRBJ2-3 proteins standing in past its ends, gives the full variable domain ETGVTQSPTHLIKTRGQQVTLRCSSQSGHNTVSWYQQALGQGPQFIFQYYREEENGRGNFPPRFSGLQFPNYSSELNVNALELDDSALYLCASSPQGGSRDTQYFGPGTRLTVL.